This T cell receptor beta chain is from a study of tumor and adjacent non-tumor tissue in lung cancer. A modified ARM-PCR protocol with three rounds of nested PCR amplified TCRbeta. TCRdb reprocessed the multiplex PCR reads via MiXCR and lists one record per CDR3 protein. This table has 95,000 to 150,000 distinct CDR3 sequences, roughly 64% appearing once. RNA was extracted from bulk tissue without any cell sorting. Donors were chemotherapy-naive, newly diagnosed lung cancer surgical patients in China, August–late 2014. With regard to this clonotype: What it binds is not known.

Whole-study results and caveats: Compared with tumor, normal lung showed significantly lower TCR diversity. Tumor repertoires had a smaller top 100 clone share than normal lung.

CDR3 length: 11 amino acids. The V gene lost 7 bases and the J gene lost 3 bases, with 6 bases spanning the gap. The sequenced sample was lung tumor tissue. This sequence originates from a man aged 30 to 45 with non-small cell lung cancer. The V gene is TRBV12-3 or TRBV12-4, the J gene TRBJ2-5; D is uncertain. The CDR3 DNA reads as TGTGCCAGCAACTATGAAGAGACCCAGTACTTC. It translates to CASNYEETQYF.